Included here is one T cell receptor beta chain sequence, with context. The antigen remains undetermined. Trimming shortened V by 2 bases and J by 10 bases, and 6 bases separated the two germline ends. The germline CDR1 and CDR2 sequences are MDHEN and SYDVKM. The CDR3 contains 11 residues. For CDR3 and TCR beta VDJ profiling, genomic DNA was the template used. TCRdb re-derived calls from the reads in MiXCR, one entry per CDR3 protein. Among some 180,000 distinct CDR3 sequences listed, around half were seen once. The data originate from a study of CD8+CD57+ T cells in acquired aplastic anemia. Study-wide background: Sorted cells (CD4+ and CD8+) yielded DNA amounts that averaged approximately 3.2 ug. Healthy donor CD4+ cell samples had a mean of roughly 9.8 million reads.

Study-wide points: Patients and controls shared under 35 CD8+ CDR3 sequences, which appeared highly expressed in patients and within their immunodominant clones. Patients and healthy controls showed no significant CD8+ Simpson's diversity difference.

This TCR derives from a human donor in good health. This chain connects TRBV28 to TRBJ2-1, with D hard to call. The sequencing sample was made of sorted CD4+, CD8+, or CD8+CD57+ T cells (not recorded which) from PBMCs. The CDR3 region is CASSLRQEQFF. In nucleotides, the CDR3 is TGTGCCAGCAGTTTACGCCAAGAGCAGTTCTTC.